The 28 T cell receptor beta chains reported below all come from one sample, sequenced in a study of cytomegalovirus exposure and HLA in healthy donors (dated 2017 in TCRdb). Libraries were constructed by the immunoSEQ multiplex PCR assay. For the multiplex PCR, a mixture combining 60 forward primers for TCR Vbeta segments and 13 reverse primers for TCR Jbeta segments was used. TCRdb limited this immuneACCESS table to in-frame rearrangements with V and J called. A share of clones is missing; checked studies link under half to unresolved V genes, and the rest is unexplained. The sample yields 150,000 to 200,000 clones; 80% to 90% were counted once. The ten most abundant clones make up 1.5% to 2% of the sample. The sequenced sample was PBMCs. These TCRs come from a woman under 30 in good health and CMV-seronegative.

The chain recombines TRBV27 with TRBJ1-5; D is unresolved. Between the trimmed V and J ends, which lost 5 bases and 7 bases, there was a span of 12 bases. The CDR3 is 13 residues long. Germline assignment: CDR1 MNHEY and CDR2 SMNVEV (reference sequence). The DNA of the CDR3 is TGTGCCAGCAGTCTCTCGGGGATGCAGCCCCAGCATTTT. This encodes CASSLSGMQPQHF.

The J gene is TRBJ2-3, the V gene TRBV2, with 11 bases identical to TRBD2. The CDR3 has 16 amino acids. Germline assignment: CDR1 SNHLY and CDR2 FYNNEI. Trimming took 4 bases from V and 4 from J; bases not matched to a gene: 7. The CDR3 reads CASSATTSGKSDTQYF. The CDR3 coding sequence is TGTGCCAGCAGTGCGACGACTAGCGGGAAGTCAGATACGCAGTATTTT.

This rearrangement joins TRBV2 to TRBJ2-7; TRBD1 might be the D (7 bases). Germline CDR1 is SNHLY and CDR2 is FYNNEI. Deletions cut 5 bases from V and 3 bases from J, with 17 bases between. CDR3 length: 15 amino acids. Here the CDR3 reads CASSPSPGGNYEQYF. The DNA of the CDR3 is TGTGCCAGCAGTCCCTCCCCAGGGGGGAACTACGAGCAGTACTTC.

The chain recombines TRBV10-2 with TRBJ2-3; 11 bases align to TRBD2. Looked up from germline, CDR1 is WSHSY and CDR2 is SAAADI. This CDR3 comprises 14 residues. V gave up 5 bases and J gave up 3 bases; unmatched junction bases: 1. Here the CDR3 DNA reads TGCGCCAGCAGTACTAGCGGGAGTACAGATACGCAGTATTTT. It is translated as CASSTSGSTDTQYF.

This chain uses TRBV5-1 with TRBJ2-1; 9 bases agree with TRBD2. The CDR3 is made up of 18 amino acids. V lost 0 bases and J lost 7; bases outside the gene matches: 14. The germline gives CDR1 SGHRS, CDR2 YFSETQ. The CDR3 nucleotides read TGCGCCAGCAGCTTGGCCCTATCGACTAGCGGAGCGGGGAATGAGCAGTTCTTC. Its protein product is CASSLALSTSGAGNEQFF.

The J gene is TRBJ2-4, the V gene TRBV28; no reliable D call. CDR3 length: 13 residues. Trimming took 10 bases from V and 0 from J, leaving 10 bases between them. Looked up from germline, CDR1 is MDHEN and CDR2 is SYDVKM. In DNA, the CDR3 is TGTGCCATTGGAGACGTAGCCAAAAACATTCAGTACTTC. Its translation: CAIGDVAKNIQYF.

The V and J genes are TRBV4-1 and TRBJ2-3, with 10 bases identical to TRBD2. CDR1 is MGHRA and CDR2 is YSYEKL in the germline V gene. V was clipped by 4 bases and J by 2 bases; unmatched bases: 6. The CDR3 contains 16 residues. CDR3 sequence: CASSRTLAGATDTQYF. The CDR3, as DNA: TGCGCCAGCAGCCGGACCCTAGCGGGAGCCACAGATACGCAGTATTTT.

The chain carries TRBV19 and TRBJ1-5, with D perhaps matching TRBD1 (6 bases). Germline V lookup: CDR1 LNHDA, CDR2 SQIVND (reference sequence). The CDR3 contains 14 residues. Trimming took 7 bases from V and 1 from J, leaving 11 bases between them. CDR3 DNA: TGTGCCAGTACCCCCGGGACAAGCAATCAGCCCCAGCATTTT. Translated, it gives CASTPGTSNQPQHF.

The genes are TRBV19 and TRBJ1-4; D is ambiguous. This CDR3 has 12 amino acids. V was cut by 6 bases and J by 5 bases, with 7 bases left in between. Looked up from germline, CDR1 is LNHDA and CDR2 is SQIVND (reference sequence). DNA for the CDR3: TGTGCCAGTAGACGAGTCAATGAAAAACTGTTTTTT. It yields the protein CASRRVNEKLFF.

The V call is TRBV14, the J call TRBJ2-1, with 9 bases matching TRBD2. Germline V gene sequence: CDR1 SGHDN, CDR2 FVKESK. The CDR3 contains 18 residues. After removal of 5 bases from V and 0 bases from J, the junction contained 11 bases not matched to a gene. The CDR3 reads CASSYRGSGSSSYNEQFF. In DNA, the CDR3 is TGTGCCAGCAGCTACCGGGGTAGCGGGAGCTCCTCCTACAATGAGCAGTTCTTC.

The V call is TRBV4-2, the J call TRBJ1-4, with TRBD1 identical over 10 bases. The CDR3 totals 17 residues. The V gene's germline CDR1 is LGHNA and CDR2 YNFKEQ. V was clipped by 9 bases and J by 5 bases; unmatched bases: 15. The CDR3 DNA reads TGTGCCAGTAAGGGACAGGGGAAAGGAGGGGGGAATGAAAAACTGTTTTTT. It encodes CASKGQGKGGGNEKLFF.

The rearrangement uses TRBV9 and TRBJ2-7; D not resolved. Germline V gene lookup returns CDR1 SGDLS and CDR2 YYNGEE. This CDR3 is 14 amino acids long. Trimming took off 0 bases at V and 11 bases at J, with 18 bases between the two ends. As DNA, the CDR3 is TGTGCCAGCAGCGTAGACCATCTAGTATCAGAAAAGTACTTC. It yields the protein CASSVDHLVSEKYF.

The CDR3 DNA reads as TGTGCCAGCAGCTTAGAAGCGGGGAACAATGAGCAGTTCTTC. This sequence encodes CASSLEAGNNEQFF. This rearrangement joins TRBV7-9 to TRBJ2-1; 7 nucleotides line up with TRBD2. Germline V lookup: CDR1 SEHNR, CDR2 FQNEAQ (reference sequence). The J segment lost 5 bases and the V segment lost 1 base, leaving 2 bases of the junction unmatched. The CDR3 extends over 14 amino acids.

The rearrangement uses TRBV28 and TRBJ1-1, with TRBD1 identical over 8 bases. Germline lookup yields CDR1 MDHEN and CDR2 SYDVKM. The length of the CDR3 is 15 residues. V dropped 4 bases and J dropped 0; count of bases not matched to a gene: 4. CDR3 amino acids: CASSYPGGLNTEAFF. DNA of the CDR3: TGTGCCAGCAGTTACCCAGGGGGCCTGAACACTGAAGCTTTCTTT.

The chain joins TRBV28 to TRBJ1-1; possibly TRBD1 for D (5 bases). The V and J ends lost 8 bases and 2 bases respectively, with 18 bases between them. This CDR3 has 15 amino acids. Germline values: CDR1 MDHEN, CDR2 SYDVKM. The CDR3 bases are TGTGCCAGCCGATGGAGGGGAGAAGTAAACACTGAAGCTTTCTTT. Encoded protein: CASRWRGEVNTEAFF.

V usage is TRBV20-1 and J usage is TRBJ1-1; D is unclear. Per germline, CDR1 DFQATT and CDR2 SNEGSKA (reference sequence). This CDR3 region has 10 residues. Trimming removed 4 bases at V and 11 bases at J, with 11 bases between. This CDR3 reads CSAKTLEAFF. CDR3 nucleotides: TGCAGTGCTAAGACCCTAGAGGCTTTCTTT.

In the case of this clone: Other DNA sequences in this sample translate to the same CDR3. The rearrangement links TRBV5-6 to TRBJ2-7; 7 bases are a match to TRBD2. J lost 7 bases, V lost 2 bases, and 12 bases had no gene match. CDR1 and CDR2 from the germline V gene are SGHDT and YYEEEE. CDR3 length: 15 residues. CDR3: CASSLSTSGVEEQYF. CDR3 coding DNA: TGTGCCAGCAGCTTAAGCACCAGCGGGGTAGAGGAGCAGTACTTC.

V is TRBV5-4 and J is TRBJ1-1, with D tentatively TRBD1 (5 bases). CDR3 length: 13 amino acids. CDR1 and CDR2 from the germline V gene are SGHNT and YYREEE (reference sequence). V was cut by 5 bases and J by 1 base, with 9 bases left in between. The CDR3 DNA sequence: TGTGCCAGCAGAGGCAGGGCGAACACTGAAGCTTTCTTT. Its translation: CASRGRANTEAFF. The whole variable domain, remainder taken from reference TRBV5-4 and TRBJ1-1, is ETGVTQSPTHLIKTRGQQVTLRCSSQSGHNTVSWYQQALGQGPQFIFQYYREEENGRGNFPPRFSGLQFPNYSSELNVNALELDDSALYLCASRGRANTEAFFGQGTRLTVV.

The CDR3 coding sequence is TGTGCCAGCAGCTTAAGTGACAGGGCTGGGGAGCAGTACTTC. This sequence encodes CASSLSDRAGEQYF. The genes are TRBV11-3 and TRBJ2-7; TRBD1 agrees at 7 bases. Germline assignment: CDR1 SGHNT and CDR2 YENEEA. This CDR3 region has 14 residues. V gave up 2 bases and J gave up 7 bases; unmatched junction bases: 8.

This chain uses TRBV2 with TRBJ2-7, with D maybe TRBD2 (6 bases). The V end lost 8 bases, the J end lost 3 bases, and 17 bases lay between the germline ends. Germline CDR1 SNHLY, CDR2 FYNNEI. This CDR3 has 14 amino acids. The CDR3 DNA is TGTGCCAGCCGGCTGTTAGGAGGGAGCTACGAGCAGTACTTC. Residues: CASRLLGGSYEQYF. Supplemented by reference TRBV2 and TRBJ2-7, the full variable domain reads EPEVTQTPSHQVTQMGQEVILRCVPISNHLYFYWYRQILGQKVEFLVSFYNNEISEKSEIFDDQFSVERPDGSNFTLKIRSTKLEDSAMYFCASRLLGGSYEQYFGPGTRLTVT.

V is TRBV11-2 and J is TRBJ2-3; 11 nucleotides match TRBD2. With 4 bases clipped from V and 2 bases from J, the junction kept 5 bases outside the gene matches. Looked up from germline, CDR1 is SGHAT and CDR2 is FQNNGV. CDR3 length: 16 residues. CDR3 amino acids: CASSSGLAEFTDTQYF. In DNA form, the CDR3 reads TGTGCCAGCAGCTCGGGACTAGCGGAGTTCACAGATACGCAGTATTTT.

The V call is TRBV7-2, the J call TRBJ2-7; a weak D match, TRBD1 (6 bases). The CDR3 covers 16 residues. V was clipped by 1 base and J by 2 bases, with 15 bases between them. Germline values: CDR1 SGHTA, CDR2 FQGNSA. The CDR3 is CASSLVWAGDPYEQYF. CDR3 DNA: TGTGCCAGCAGCTTAGTATGGGCAGGGGATCCCTACGAGCAGTACTTC.

Here the CDR3 DNA reads TGTGCCAGCAGTGAACTATCCGGGACAGGGGGGCACGAGCAGTACTTC. Translated, it gives CASSELSGTGGHEQYF. The chain uses TRBV6-1 and TRBJ2-7; TRBD1 agrees at 11 bases. Germline loops: CDR1 MNHNS, CDR2 SASEGT. The length of the CDR3 is 16 residues. With 2 bases clipped from V and 5 bases from J, the junction kept 8 bases outside the gene matches.

The V gene is TRBV10-3, the J gene TRBJ1-1; 9 nucleotides align to TRBD1. Germline loops: CDR1 ENHRY, CDR2 SYGVKD. The CDR3 is 13 residues long. Unmatched junction bases numbered 4, after V lost 11 bases and J lost 0 bases. The CDR3 protein is CAVTGGLNTEAFF. CDR3 DNA: TGTGCCGTAACAGGGGGCTTGAACACTGAAGCTTTCTTT.

The chain combines TRBV5-1 with TRBJ1-6, with D possibly being TRBD1 (6 bases). Per germline, CDR1 SGHRS and CDR2 YFSETQ. This CDR3 spans 16 amino acids. The V gene lost 0 bases and the J gene lost 4 bases, with 11 bases spanning the gap. The CDR3, as DNA: TGCGCCAGCAGCTTGGCCGGGACACAATATAATTCACCCCTCCACTTT. It encodes CASSLAGTQYNSPLHF.

The chain has TRBV4-1 and TRBJ1-2; possible D gene TRBD1, 6 bases. V lost 4 bases to trimming and J lost 8 bases, with 23 bases between them. Looked up from germline, CDR1 is MGHRA and CDR2 is YSYEKL. The CDR3 has 16 residues. CDR3 coding DNA: TGCGCCAGCAGCCGCGATCCGAGAGGGGGAGCTTACGGCTACACCTTC. This codes for CASSRDPRGGAYGYTF.

This chain uses TRBV5-4 with TRBJ1-1; 7 bases agree with TRBD1. CDR3 length equals 14 residues. The V gene's germline CDR1 is SGHNT and CDR2 YYREEE (reference sequence). The junction had 4 bases not matched to a gene; V was cut back by 0 bases and J by 5 bases. The DNA of the CDR3 is TGTGCCAGCAGCTTGGCTAGGGGGCCAACTGAAGCTTTCTTT. Its protein product is CASSLARGPTEAFF.

The rearrangement joins TRBV5-1 to TRBJ1-2, with D tentatively TRBD1 (6 bases). The CDR3 covers 14 residues. Per the germline V gene, CDR1 is SGHRS and CDR2 is YFSETQ. V was trimmed by 4 bases and J by 0 bases, leaving 10 bases between them. The CDR3, as DNA: TGCGCCAGCAGCCCCCAGGGGACTAACTATGGCTACACCTTC. Translating gives CASSPQGTNYGYTF.